Listed below are T cell receptor beta chains from one sample, sequenced in a study of blood T cell repertoires in COVID-19. Assay: immunoSEQ multiplex PCR; the TCRdb copy retains only in-frame clones and omits some. The data show about 300,000 clones, 88% seen once. The specimen sequenced was peripheral blood. These receptors were collected from a woman aged 25-40 years who had recovered from COVID-19. The CDR3 runs from the conserved cysteine through the conserved F or W. Each record gives: clone size, V gene, D gene, J gene, CDR3 DNA, CDR3 protein. A D gene is named only where the DNA matches it firmly. Clone size is not always given. Where it is, it says once, few, many or a class for expanded clones.

>.|TRBV7-9|.|TRBJ1-1
TGTGCCAGCAGGACCCAGGGAGGGAAGACTGAAGCTTTCTTT
CASRTQGGKTEAFF
>.|TRBV29-1|TRBD1|TRBJ2-7
TGCAGCGTTGAAGGCGACAGGGAATTACTTTACGAGCAGTACTTC
CSVEGDRELLYEQYF
>once|TRBV2|TRBD1|TRBJ1-4
TGTGCCAGCAGTGAAGCCCCTCTTACAGGGGGTGGTGAAAAACTGTTTTTT
CASSEAPLTGGGEKLFF
>once|TRBV19|TRBD1|TRBJ2-3
TGTGCCACCCTGGACAGGGGGCTGGATACGCAGTATTTT
CATLDRGLDTQYF
>.|TRBV30|TRBD2|TRBJ2-1
TGTGCCTGGGGGCGGGGGGCAAGGTATGAGCAGTTCTTC
CAWGRGARYEQFF
>.|TRBV4-1|TRBD2|TRBJ2-1
TGCGCCAGCAGAAAACTAGCGGGGGCCCACAATGAGCAGTTCTTC
CASRKLAGAHNEQFF
>.|TRBV4-3|.|TRBJ1-3
TGCGCCAGCAGCCACGGCCAGGGGAGCTCTGGAAACACCATATATTTT
CASSHGQGSSGNTIYF
>.|TRBV7-2|.|TRBJ1-5
TGTGCCAGCAGCTTTGGGGGGGCCGGTCAGCCCCAGCATTTT
CASSFGGAGQPQHF
>.|TRBV18|TRBD1|TRBJ1-3
TGTGCCAGCTCACCCGGACAGGGATCTGGAAACACCATATATTTT
CASSPGQGSGNTIYF
>.|TRBV15|.|TRBJ1-1
TGTGCCACCAGCAGAGGAGTCGGAGCTTTCTTT
CATSRGVGAFF
>.|TRBV6-6|.|TRBJ1-4
TGTGCCAGCATCGGGGGGGTGCTGCGAGAAAAACTGTTTTTT
CASIGGVLREKLFF
>.|TRBV18|TRBD1|TRBJ1-6
TGTGCCAGCTCACCTTCACAGGGGTTCAATTCACCCCTCCACTTT
CASSPSQGFNSPLHF
>.|TRBV24-1|TRBD2|TRBJ2-1
TGTGCCACCAGTGAGGCGGGGGGTTCCTTGGGAACGCGCAATGAGCAGTTCTTC
CATSEAGGSLGTRNEQFF
>.|TRBV25-1|.|TRBJ2-1
TGTGCCAGCGGGACTCCACCTTCCTACAATGAGCAGTTCTTC
CASGTPPSYNEQFF
>.|TRBV6-2/TRBV6-3|.|TRBJ2-5
TGTGCCAGCAGCGAAACAGGGTGGGAAGAGACCCAGTACTTC
CASSETGWEETQYF
>.|TRBV5-6|.|TRBJ2-1
TGTGCCAGCAGCTACCAGGGGCCTGAGCAGTTCTTC
CASSYQGPEQFF
>.|TRBV6-1|TRBD1|TRBJ1-1
TGTGCCAGCAGTGAGACAGGGATGGAAGCTTTCTTT
CASSETGMEAFF
>.|TRBV6-5|.|TRBJ1-1
TGTTCCTCGCTGGGGAGAGTGTCTGAAGCTTTCTTT
CSSLGRVSEAFF
>.|TRBV27|TRBD2|TRBJ2-7
TGTGCCAGCAGGTCGGTCGGCGGGGGGGCCCACGAGCAGTACTTC
CASRSVGGGAHEQYF
>.|TRBV19|TRBD1|TRBJ1-6
TGTGCCAGCGGGACAGTTTCGTCACCCCTCCACTTT
CASGTVSSPLHF
>.|TRBV5-1|.|TRBJ2-2
TGCGCCAGCAGCTTGGGAACTAAGAACACCGGGGAGCTGTTTTTT
CASSLGTKNTGELFF
>.|TRBV9|.|TRBJ2-7
TGTGCCAGCAGCGGGCCGACAGACGATGGAGAGCAGTACTTC
CASSGPTDDGEQYF
>once|TRBV5-4|.|TRBJ2-3
TGTGCCAGCGGTACGGCGGGGAGCACAGATACGCAGTATTTT
CASGTAGSTDTQYF
>.|TRBV15|.|TRBJ2-1
TGTGCCACCAGCAGAGATATGAGCTCTACCTACTACAATGAGCAGTTCTTC
CATSRDMSSTYYNEQFF
>.|TRBV18|.|TRBJ1-2
TGTGCCAGCTCACTCTACAGGGCTGATGGGAATGGCTACACCTTC
CASSLYRADGNGYTF
>.|TRBV4-3|.|TRBJ1-1
TGCGCCAGCGCCCAGGGTAGGGACACTGAAGCTTTCTTT
CASAQGRDTEAFF
>.|TRBV2|.|TRBJ2-5
TGTGCCAGCAGACCAACGGGTGACAGACAAGAGACCCAGTACTTC
CASRPTGDRQETQYF
>.|TRBV10-3|TRBD2|TRBJ2-1
TGTGCCATCAGTGAGTCCTTAGCGGGGGGTGGTGAGCAGTTCTTC
CAISESLAGGGEQFF
>.|TRBV18|TRBD1|TRBJ2-1
TGTGCCAGCTTACCTCCAGGGACAGACTACAATGAGCAGTTCTTC
CASLPPGTDYNEQFF
>.|TRBV19|.|TRBJ2-7
TGTGCCAGTGGACTATCAGGGGGACAGCCCTACGAGCAGTACTTC
CASGLSGGQPYEQYF
>.|TRBV2|TRBD1|TRBJ1-4
TGTGCCAGCAGTGAAAGGGGACAGGGCCCTCATGAAAAACTGTTTTTT
CASSERGQGPHEKLFF
>.|TRBV5-1|TRBD1|TRBJ1-1
TGCGCCAGCAGCTTGGGGACAGGGCTTGTCACTGAAGCTTTCTTT
CASSLGTGLVTEAFF
>.|TRBV7-2|TRBD1|TRBJ1-1
TGTGCCAGCAGCTCCTACAGGGGGGGGGTGAACACTGAAGCTTTCTTT
CASSSYRGGVNTEAFF
>.|TRBV25-1|.|TRBJ1-4
TGTGCCAGCAGATCCTTTGCAACTAATGAAAAACTGTTTTTT
CASRSFATNEKLFF
>.|TRBV2|.|TRBJ2-3
TGTGCCAGCAGTGAAAACTTGAGAGATACGCAGTATTTT
CASSENLRDTQYF
>once|TRBV15|.|TRBJ2-5
TGTGCCACCAGCGGCTTGACCGGGGAGACCCAGTACTTC
CATSGLTGETQYF
>.|TRBV18|TRBD1|TRBJ2-4
TGTGCCAGCTCACCACCATCATATACGGGACAGGGCCAAAACATTCAGTACTTC
CASSPPSYTGQGQNIQYF